A selection of T cell receptor beta chains follows, all from one sample in a study of blood T cell repertoires in COVID-19. Profiled with immunoSEQ multiplex PCR; TCRdb holds only in-frame clones, not every one. The sample contains approximately 190,000 clones, under 90% of which appear only once. The sequenced material came from peripheral blood. These receptors were taken from a man aged 25 to 40 with active or convalescent COVID-19. Both conserved end residues are part of each CDR3. The D gene is left open where the match is weak. Size is omitted from some rows. Given values are once, few, many or a class for expanded clones.

v_gene,j_gene,abundance,d_gene,CDR3nt,CDR3aa
TRBV10-1,TRBJ1-3,-,-,TGCGCCAGCAGTGGACAGTACTCTGGAAACACCATATATTTT,CASSGQYSGNTIYF
TRBV4-1,TRBJ2-7,-,TRBD1,TGCGCCAGCAGCCAAGAGGGCAGGGGGACCTACGAGCAGTACTTC,CASSQEGRGTYEQYF
TRBV19,TRBJ1-1,-,-,TGTGCCAGTAGTACCCCAGGACTGATGAACACTGAAGCTTTCTTT,CASSTPGLMNTEAFF
TRBV3-1/TRBV3-2,TRBJ1-2,-,TRBD1,TGTGCCAGCAGACAACAGGGGGCTAACTATGGCTACACCTTC,CASRQQGANYGYTF
TRBV30,TRBJ1-6,-,-,TGTGCCTGGAGTAAGGGTAGGGGCTATAATTCACCCCTCCACTTT,CAWSKGRGYNSPLHF
TRBV6-5,TRBJ1-5,-,TRBD1,TGTGGGAGAATAGGCAGGGGGATCAATCAGCCCCAGCATTTT,CGRIGRGINQPQHF
TRBV15,TRBJ1-4,-,-,TGTGCCACCAGCAGTAGGACGGGAACGAATGAAAAACTGTTTTTT,CATSSRTGTNEKLFF
TRBV11-3,TRBJ1-1,few,-,TGTGCCAGCAGCTTAGCCGAGACGGGCACTGAAGCTTTCTTT,CASSLAETGTEAFF
TRBV7-2,TRBJ1-4,-,-,TGTGCCAGCAGCTTAGGCCTAGTGGTTTGGGATGAAAAACTGTTTTTT,CASSLGLVVWDEKLFF
TRBV7-8,TRBJ2-5,-,-,TGTGCCAGCAGCCCACGTGCGGCGAGCGGGCTCCAAGAGACCCAGTACTTC,CASSPRAASGLQETQYF
TRBV6-6,TRBJ2-7,-,TRBD2,TGTGCCAGCAGTACTACTAGCGTTTACGAGCAGTACTTC,CASSTTSVYEQYF
TRBV14,TRBJ2-1,-,TRBD2,TGTGCCAGCAGCCAGGAACCAGCGGGAGGGGTCTACAATGAGCAGTTCTTC,CASSQEPAGGVYNEQFF
TRBV9,TRBJ2-5,once,-,TGTGCCAGCAGCGTACAGGGTGGGGTTCAAGAGACCCAGTACTTC,CASSVQGGVQETQYF
TRBV4-1,TRBJ1-6,once,-,TGCGCCAGCAGCCAGGGGCCGGCAGGCAATAATTCACCCCTCCACTTT,CASSQGPAGNNSPLHF